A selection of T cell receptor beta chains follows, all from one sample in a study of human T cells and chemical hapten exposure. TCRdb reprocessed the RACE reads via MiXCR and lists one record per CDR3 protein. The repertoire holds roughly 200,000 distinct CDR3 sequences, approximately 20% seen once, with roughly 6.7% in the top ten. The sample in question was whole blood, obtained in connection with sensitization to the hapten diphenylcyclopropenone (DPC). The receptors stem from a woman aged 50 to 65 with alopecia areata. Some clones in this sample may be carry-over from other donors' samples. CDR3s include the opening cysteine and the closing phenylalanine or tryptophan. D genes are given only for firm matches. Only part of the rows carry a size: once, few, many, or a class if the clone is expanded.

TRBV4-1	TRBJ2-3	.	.	TGCGCCAGCAGCCAAGATCCGCCCTCTCTTCGCGATACGCAGTATTTT	CASSQDPPSLRDTQYF
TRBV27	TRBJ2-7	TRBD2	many	TGTGCCAGCGGAGGACTAGCGGGTTTTTACGAGCAGTACTTC	CASGGLAGFYEQYF
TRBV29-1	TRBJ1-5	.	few	TGCAGCGTAGGGGACATTAGCAATCAGCCCCAGCATTTT	CSVGDISNQPQHF
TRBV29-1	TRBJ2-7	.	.	TGCAGCGTTGAAGGACCTAGAGGAGGCGAGCAGTACTTC	CSVEGPRGGEQYF
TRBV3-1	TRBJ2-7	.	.	TGTGCCAGCAGCCCAGGGGGGAGAGGGGCCTACGAGCAGTACTTC	CASSPGGRGAYEQYF
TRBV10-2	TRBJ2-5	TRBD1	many	TGCGCCAGCAGTGAGAATGCAGGGGGAGAGACCCAGTACTTC	CASSENAGGETQYF
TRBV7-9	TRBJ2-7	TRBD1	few	TGTGCCAGCAGCTCCTCCGGGACAGCGGCCTACGAGCAGTACTTC	CASSSSGTAAYEQYF
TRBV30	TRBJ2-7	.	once	TGTGCCTGCATGGCGGGGTACGAGCAGTACTTC	CACMAGYEQYF
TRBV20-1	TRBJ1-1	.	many	TGCAGTGCTAGAGATCAGGGAAGGTACACTGAAGCTTTCTTT	CSARDQGRYTEAFF
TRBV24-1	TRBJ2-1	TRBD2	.	TGTGCCCCGATTCTTGGGGGACTAGCGGCAAATGAGCAGTTCTTC	CAPILGGLAANEQFF
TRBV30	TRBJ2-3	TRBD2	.	TGTGCCTGGAGTGTATCAGCGGGAGTACATACGCAGTATTTT	CAWSVSAGVHTQYF
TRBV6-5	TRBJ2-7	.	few	TGTGCCAGCAGTTACGATCAGGGCTCCTACGAGCAGTACTTC	CASSYDQGSYEQYF
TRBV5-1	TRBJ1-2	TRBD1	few	TGCGCCAGCAGCTTGGGAGGGACAGAATATGGCTACACCTTC	CASSLGGTEYGYTF
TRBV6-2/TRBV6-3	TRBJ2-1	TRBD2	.	TGTGCCAGCAGTTATGCACTAGCGGGAGGGCCGGTGGGCTTC	CASSYALAGGPVGF
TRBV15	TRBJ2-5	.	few	TGTGCCACCAGCAGAGATGTCCTGACGGCCCAAGAGACCCAGTACTTC	CATSRDVLTAQETQYF
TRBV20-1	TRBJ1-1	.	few	TGCAGTGCTCTTGGGACATTGAACACTGAAGCTTTCTTT	CSALGTLNTEAFF
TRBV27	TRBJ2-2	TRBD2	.	TGTGCCAGCACCCTAGGGGCGGGAGTTGTTTCGAAAACCGGGGAGCTGTTTTTT	CASTLGAGVVSKTGELFF
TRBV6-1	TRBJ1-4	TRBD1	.	TGTGCCAGCAGTGACTACCGAGTACAGGGGGGTGAAAAACTGTTTTTT	CASSDYRVQGGEKLFF
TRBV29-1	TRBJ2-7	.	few	TGCAGCGTTGATACTAGCACTCCCTCCTACGAGCAGTACTTC	CSVDTSTPSYEQYF
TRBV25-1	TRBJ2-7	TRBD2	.	TGTGCCAGCAGTGAATCATTACCCGGGACTAGCGGCTACGAGCAGTACTTC	CASSESLPGTSGYEQYF
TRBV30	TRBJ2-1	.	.	TGTGCCTGGAGTGTAATAGGGGGTGAGCAGTTCTTC	CAWSVIGGEQFF
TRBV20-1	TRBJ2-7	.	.	TGCAGTGCTAGTCCTATACCGGGACGGGGGAATTTCGGGTCCTACGAGCAGTACTTC	CSASPIPGRGNFGSYEQYF
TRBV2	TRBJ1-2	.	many	TGTGCCAGCAGTCCTGGGTCTAACTATGGCTACACCTTC	CASSPGSNYGYTF
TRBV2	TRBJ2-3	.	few	TGTGCCAGCAGTGAGCCCAGGGGAACCACAGATACGCAGTATTTT	CASSEPRGTTDTQYF
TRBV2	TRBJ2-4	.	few	TGTGCCAGCAGTGGAGGAAGAGCCAAAAACATTCAGTACTTC	CASSGGRAKNIQYF
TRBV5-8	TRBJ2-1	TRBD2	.	TGTGCCAGCAGCTTGGCTAGCGGGAGGGCATATGAGCAGTTCTTC	CASSLASGRAYEQFF
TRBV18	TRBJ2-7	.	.	TGTGCCAGCTCACCTCTCCCCCTCGCCGGGGATAACTACGAGCAGTACTTC	CASSPLPLAGDNYEQYF
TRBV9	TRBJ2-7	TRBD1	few	TGTGCCAGCAGCCCCCAGCCCCGGGACAGGGATCGCGAGCAGTACTTC	CASSPQPRDRDREQYF
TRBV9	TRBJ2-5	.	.	TGTGCCAGCAGCGCGGGCCCGACCCAGTACTTC	CASSAGPTQYF
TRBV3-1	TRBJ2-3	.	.	TGTGCCAGCAGCCAAGAGGGATCGAGCTTAGGCGCAGATACGCAGTATTTT	CASSQEGSSLGADTQYF
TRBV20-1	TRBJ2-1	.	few	TGCAGTGCTTACCTCCTAGGGACCTACAATGAGCAGTTCTTC	CSAYLLGTYNEQFF
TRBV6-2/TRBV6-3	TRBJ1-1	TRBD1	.	TGTGCCAGCAGTTACGGGACCGGGACAGGCAAAGCTTTCTTT	CASSYGTGTGKAFF
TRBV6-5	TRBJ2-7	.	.	TGTGCCAGCAGCCAGCTTTCCGTGCAGTACTTC	CASSQLSVQYF
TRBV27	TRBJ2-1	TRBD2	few	TGTGCCAGCCTAGCGGCCCATGAGCAGTTCTTC	CASLAAHEQFF
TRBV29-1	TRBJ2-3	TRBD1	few	TGCAGCGTTACAGAGGGACAGGGTGCGCAGTATTTT	CSVTEGQGAQYF
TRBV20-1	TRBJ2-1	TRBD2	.	TGCAGTGCTAACACGATTACTAGCGGGAGGTACAATGAGCAGTTCTTC	CSANTITSGRYNEQFF